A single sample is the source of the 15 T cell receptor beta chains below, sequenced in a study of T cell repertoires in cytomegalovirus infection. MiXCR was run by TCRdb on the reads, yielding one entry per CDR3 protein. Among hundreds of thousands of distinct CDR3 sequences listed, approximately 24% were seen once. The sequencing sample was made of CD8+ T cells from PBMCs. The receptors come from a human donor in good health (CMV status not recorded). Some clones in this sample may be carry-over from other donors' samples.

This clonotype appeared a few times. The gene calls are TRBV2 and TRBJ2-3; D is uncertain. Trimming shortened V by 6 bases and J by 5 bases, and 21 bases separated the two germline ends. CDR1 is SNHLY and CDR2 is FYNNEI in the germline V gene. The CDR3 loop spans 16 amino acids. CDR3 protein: CASSDVLGDRRDTQYF. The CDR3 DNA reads TGTGCCAGCAGCGATGTACTGGGTGACCGGCGAGATACGCAGTATTTT.

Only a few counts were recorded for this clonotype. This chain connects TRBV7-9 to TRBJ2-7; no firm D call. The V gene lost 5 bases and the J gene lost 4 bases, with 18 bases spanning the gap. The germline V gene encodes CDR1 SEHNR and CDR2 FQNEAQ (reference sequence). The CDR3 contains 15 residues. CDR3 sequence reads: CASSGWEFDRYEQYF. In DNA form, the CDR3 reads TGTGCCAGCAGCGGATGGGAATTCGATCGATACGAGCAGTACTTC.

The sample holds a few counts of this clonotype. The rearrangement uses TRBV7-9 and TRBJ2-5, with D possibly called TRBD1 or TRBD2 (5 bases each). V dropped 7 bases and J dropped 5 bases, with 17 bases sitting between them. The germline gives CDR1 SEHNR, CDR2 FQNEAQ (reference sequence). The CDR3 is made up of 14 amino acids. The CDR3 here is CASTHGGRPETQYF. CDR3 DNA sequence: TGTGCCAGCACTCATGGGGGACGACCGGAGACCCAGTACTTC.

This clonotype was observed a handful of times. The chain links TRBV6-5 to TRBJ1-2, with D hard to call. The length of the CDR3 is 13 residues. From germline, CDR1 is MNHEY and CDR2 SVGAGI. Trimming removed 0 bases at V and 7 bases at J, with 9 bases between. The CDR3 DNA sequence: TGTGCCAGCAGTTACTCGGGGTTTGGTGGCTACACCTTC. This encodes CASSYSGFGGYTF.

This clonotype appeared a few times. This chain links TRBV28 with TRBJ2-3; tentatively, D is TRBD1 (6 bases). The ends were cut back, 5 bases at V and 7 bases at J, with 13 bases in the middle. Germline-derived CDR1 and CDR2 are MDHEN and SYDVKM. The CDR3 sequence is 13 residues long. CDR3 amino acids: CASSINRVNTQYF. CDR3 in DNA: TGTGCCAGCAGTATAAACAGGGTTAATACGCAGTATTTT.

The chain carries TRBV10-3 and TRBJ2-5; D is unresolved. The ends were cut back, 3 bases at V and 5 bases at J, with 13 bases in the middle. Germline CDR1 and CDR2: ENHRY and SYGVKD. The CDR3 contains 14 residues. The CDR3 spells CAISDSGFGETQYF. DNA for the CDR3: TGTGCCATCAGTGATTCCGGGTTTGGGGAGACCCAGTACTTC.

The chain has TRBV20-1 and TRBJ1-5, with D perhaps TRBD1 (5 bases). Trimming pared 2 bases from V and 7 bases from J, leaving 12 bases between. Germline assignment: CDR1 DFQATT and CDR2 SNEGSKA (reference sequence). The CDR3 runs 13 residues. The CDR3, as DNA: TGCAGTGCTAGAATTCGGGGGGAACAGCCCCAGCATTTT. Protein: CSARIRGEQPQHF.

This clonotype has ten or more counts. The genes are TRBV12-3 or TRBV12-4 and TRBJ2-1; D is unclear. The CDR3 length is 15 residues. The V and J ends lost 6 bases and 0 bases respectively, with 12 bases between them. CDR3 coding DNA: TGTGCCAGCAGCTCGACACCAGTCTCCTACAATGAGCAGTTCTTC. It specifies CASSSTPVSYNEQFF.

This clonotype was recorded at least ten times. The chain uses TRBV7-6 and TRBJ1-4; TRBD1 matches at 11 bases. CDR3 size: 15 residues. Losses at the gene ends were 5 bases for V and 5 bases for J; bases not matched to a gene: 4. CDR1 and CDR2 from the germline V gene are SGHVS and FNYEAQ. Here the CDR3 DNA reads TGTGCCAGCAGCGGACAGGGGGCCGACAATGAAAAACTGTTTTTT. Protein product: CASSGQGADNEKLFF.

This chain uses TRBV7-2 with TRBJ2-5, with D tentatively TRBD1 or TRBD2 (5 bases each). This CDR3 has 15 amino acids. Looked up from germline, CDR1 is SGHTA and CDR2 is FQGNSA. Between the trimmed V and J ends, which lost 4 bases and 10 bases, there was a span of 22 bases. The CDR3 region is CASSSFLDPFGGQYF. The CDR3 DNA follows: TGTGCCAGCAGCTCATTTCTGGACCCCTTTGGGGGCCAGTACTTC.

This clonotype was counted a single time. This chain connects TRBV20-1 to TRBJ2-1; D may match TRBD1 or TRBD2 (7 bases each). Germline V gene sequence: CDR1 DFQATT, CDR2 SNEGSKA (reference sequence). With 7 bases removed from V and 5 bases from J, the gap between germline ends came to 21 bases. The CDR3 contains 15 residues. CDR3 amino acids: CSVPSQGGRDNEQFF. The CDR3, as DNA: TGCAGTGTCCCGAGCCAGGGGGGGCGAGACAATGAGCAGTTCTTC.

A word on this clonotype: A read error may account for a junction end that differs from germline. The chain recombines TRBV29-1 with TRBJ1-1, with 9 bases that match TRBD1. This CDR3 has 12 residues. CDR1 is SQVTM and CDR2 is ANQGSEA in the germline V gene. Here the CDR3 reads CSVSGQGLESFF. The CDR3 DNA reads TGCAGCGTTTCCGGACAGGGGCTTGAATCTTTCTTT.

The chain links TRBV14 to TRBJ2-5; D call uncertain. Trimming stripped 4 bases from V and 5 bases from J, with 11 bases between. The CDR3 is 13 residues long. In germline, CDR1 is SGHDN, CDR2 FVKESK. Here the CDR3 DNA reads TGTGCCAGCAGCCCCCACATTAGCGAGACCCAGTACTTC. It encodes CASSPHISETQYF.

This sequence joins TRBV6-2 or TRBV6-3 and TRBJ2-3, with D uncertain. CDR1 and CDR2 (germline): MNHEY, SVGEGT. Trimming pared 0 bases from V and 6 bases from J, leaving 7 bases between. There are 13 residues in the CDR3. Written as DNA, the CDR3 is TGTGCCAGCAGTTACTCAACGTTTGATACGCAGTATTTT. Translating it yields CASSYSTFDTQYF.

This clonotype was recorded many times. Written as DNA, the CDR3 is TGTGCCAGCAGTGCGCCCGGGACCCTTTCCTACGAGCAGTACGTC. Protein: CASSAPGTLSYEQYV. V usage is TRBV6-2 or TRBV6-3 and J usage is TRBJ2-7; D is perhaps TRBD1 or TRBD2 (5 bases each). V was shortened by 5 bases and J by 1 base, with 15 bases between the two germline ends. The V gene's germline CDR1 is MNHEY and CDR2 SVGEGT. The CDR3 sequence is 15 residues long.